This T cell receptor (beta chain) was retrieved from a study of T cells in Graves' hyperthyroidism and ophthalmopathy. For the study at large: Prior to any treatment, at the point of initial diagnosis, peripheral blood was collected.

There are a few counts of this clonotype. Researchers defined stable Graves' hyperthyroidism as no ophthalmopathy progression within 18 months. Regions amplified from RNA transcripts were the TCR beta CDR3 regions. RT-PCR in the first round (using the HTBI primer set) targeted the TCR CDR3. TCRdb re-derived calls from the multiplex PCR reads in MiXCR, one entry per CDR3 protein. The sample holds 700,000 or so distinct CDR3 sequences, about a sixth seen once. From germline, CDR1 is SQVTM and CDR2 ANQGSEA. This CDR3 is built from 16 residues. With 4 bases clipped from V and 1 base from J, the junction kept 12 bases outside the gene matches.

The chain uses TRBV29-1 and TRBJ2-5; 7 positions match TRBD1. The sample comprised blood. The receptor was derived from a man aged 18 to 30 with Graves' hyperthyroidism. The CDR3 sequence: CSVGRTGPVSQETQYF. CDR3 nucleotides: TGCAGCGTTGGCCGGACAGGACCGGTCAGCCAAGAGACCCAGTACTTC. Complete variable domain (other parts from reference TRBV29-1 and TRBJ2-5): SAVISQKPSRDICQRGTSLTIQCQVDSQVTMMFWYRQQPGQSLTLIATANQGSEATYESGFVIDKFPISRPNLTFSTLTVSNMSPEDSSIYLCSVGRTGPVSQETQYFGPGTRLLVL.